A single sample gave rise to the 21 T cell receptor beta chains below, sequenced in a study of Ad26.COV2.S vaccination and SARS-CoV-2 variants (dated by TCRdb to the early 2020s). According to the study, the label for this sample's treatment or condition signals: some 19 received Ad26.COV2.S at low or high dose, single or two shots; 5 received placebo; per-sample allocation not given. For vaccine and placebo recipients, the sequenced repertoires came from samples collected on day 63 after the first injection. The library was prepared using the immunoSEQ multiplex PCR assay. TCRdb provides this immuneACCESS table in a form limited to in-frame rearrangements. Some clones are lacking; in checked studies, under half of them reflect an unresolved V gene, and why the rest are absent is not known. A total of a few hundred thousand clones appear in this sample, approximately 88% of them only once. 3.6% of the sample comes from the top ten.

The input for sequencing was peripheral blood, taken in a trial of Ad26.COV2.S vaccine versus placebo. Every receptor here comes from a person aged 18 to 65 who received the Ad26.COV2.S COVID-19 vaccine or a placebo.

This chain connects TRBV7-9 to TRBJ2-7; 7 bases align to TRBD1. Germline V lookup: CDR1 SEHNR, CDR2 FQNEAQ (reference sequence). After removal of 1 base from V and 3 bases from J, the junction contained 9 bases not matched to a gene. This CDR3 has 16 amino acids. CDR3 coding DNA: TGTGCCAGCAGCTTAGGCCTGGGACAGAAGATCTACGAGCAGTACTTC. It specifies CASSLGLGQKIYEQYF.

The rearrangement uses TRBV28 and TRBJ1-1; 8 nucleotides match TRBD1. J was trimmed by 7 bases and V by 3 bases; bases with no gene match: 4. Germline CDR1 and CDR2: MDHEN and SYDVKM. The CDR3 totals 13 residues. The CDR3 DNA sequence: TGTGCCAGCAGTTTTACAGGGGGAAATGAAGCTTTCTTT. Translated: CASSFTGGNEAFF.

The rearrangement joins TRBV6-5 to TRBJ2-7; a weak D match, TRBD2 (5 bases). The CDR3 contains 14 residues. Germline values: CDR1 MNHEY, CDR2 SVGAGI. Between the trimmed V and J ends, which lost 6 bases and 0 bases, there was a span of 12 bases. The CDR3 loop is CASRVGLNSYEQYF. DNA for the CDR3: TGTGCCAGCAGAGTAGGACTTAACTCCTACGAGCAGTACTTC.

This chain joins TRBV11-2 and TRBJ2-7, with 10 bases that match TRBD1. V shed 4 bases, J shed 6 bases, and the junction held 6 bases outside the gene matches. CDR3 length: 14 amino acids. Germline V gene sequence: CDR1 SGHAT, CDR2 FQNNGV. CDR3 protein: CASSWTGTGVEQYF. Written as DNA, the CDR3 is TGTGCCAGCAGCTGGACCGGGACAGGGGTCGAGCAGTACTTC.

V and J are TRBV3-1 (or the pseudogene TRBV3-2) and TRBJ1-1; D perhaps matches TRBD1 (6 bases). The ends were cut back, 4 bases at V and 6 bases at J, with 24 bases in the middle. The CDR3 consists of 17 residues. Germline CDR1 is LGHDT and CDR2 is YNNKEL (reference sequence). This CDR3 is CASSPATIGRPGAEAFF. For the CDR3, the DNA is TGTGCCAGCAGCCCCGCAACCATCGGACGCCCAGGGGCTGAAGCTTTCTTT.

The chain joins TRBV7-2 to TRBJ2-5; TRBD2 agrees at 12 bases. Germline CDR1 is SGHTA and CDR2 is FQGNSA. Trimming cost V 7 bases and J 2 bases; bases outside gene matches: 5. The CDR3 contains 15 residues. CDR3 nucleotide sequence: TGTGCCAGCACCCCGACTAGCGGGGGACAAGAGACCCAGTACTTC. This translates into CASTPTSGGQETQYF.

The rearrangement links TRBV11-2 to TRBJ1-2; 7 nucleotides line up with TRBD1. The germline V gene encodes CDR1 SGHAT and CDR2 FQNNGV. The CDR3 has 15 amino acids. With 5 bases clipped from V and 8 bases from J, the junction kept 14 bases outside the gene matches. The CDR3 loop reads CASSNTYRGVGGYTF. CDR3 nucleotides: TGTGCCAGCAGCAACACCTACAGGGGAGTTGGCGGCTACACCTTC.

The chain combines TRBV6-4 with TRBJ2-5; D gene unclear. This CDR3 contains 13 residues. Trimming pared 3 bases from V and 2 bases from J, leaving 7 bases between. Per germline, CDR1 MRHNA and CDR2 SNTAGT. The CDR3 reads CASSEGVQETQYF. CDR3 DNA sequence: TGTGCCAGCAGTGAAGGAGTTCAAGAGACCCAGTACTTC.

V and J are TRBV4-3 and TRBJ2-7; D uncertain. Germline values: CDR1 LGHNA, CDR2 YSLEER. Trimming took off 1 base at V and 7 bases at J, with 11 bases between the two ends. This CDR3 is built from 13 residues. CDR3 protein: CASSQGLVLEQYF. In DNA form, the CDR3 reads TGCGCCAGCAGCCAAGGTTTGGTCCTTGAGCAGTACTTC.

This rearrangement joins TRBV3-1 (or the pseudogene TRBV3-2) to TRBJ1-2, with 9 bases that match TRBD1. V was clipped by 1 base and J by 7 bases; unmatched bases: 10. This CDR3 contains 16 residues. CDR1 and CDR2 (germline): LGHDT, YNNKEL (reference sequence). The CDR3 sequence: CASSQVWGGQGGGYTF. In nucleotides, the CDR3 is TGTGCCAGCAGCCAAGTGTGGGGGGGACAGGGAGGTGGCTACACCTTC.

This chain connects TRBV25-1 to TRBJ2-1; either TRBD1 or TRBD2 may fit D (5 bases each). With 4 bases removed from V and 14 bases from J, the gap between germline ends came to 12 bases. CDR3 length: 11 residues. CDR1 and CDR2 (germline): MGHDK, SYGVNS. The CDR3 spells CASSGGTHEFF. The CDR3 bases are TGTGCCAGCAGTGGGGGGACCCATGAGTTCTTC.

This chain links TRBV12-3 or TRBV12-4 with TRBJ1-2; 9 positions agree with TRBD1. After removal of 5 bases from V and 5 bases from J, the junction contained 3 bases not matched to a gene. CDR3 length equals 13 residues. This CDR3 is CASSETGGYGYTF. As DNA, the CDR3 is TGTGCCAGCAGTGAGACAGGGGGTTATGGCTACACCTTC.

V and J are TRBV6-4 and TRBJ1-4; perhaps TRBD1 as D (5 bases). This CDR3 contains 16 residues. Germline V gives CDR1 MRHNA, CDR2 SNTAGT. V lost 4 bases and J 0 bases, leaving 12 bases between the germline ends. This CDR3 reads CASSAQVGATNEKLFF. The CDR3 DNA reads as TGTGCCAGCAGTGCCCAGGTGGGGGCAACTAATGAAAAACTGTTTTTT.

V usage is TRBV30 and J usage is TRBJ2-7, with 8 bases fitting TRBD1. V was clipped by 5 bases and J by 5 bases; unmatched bases: 8. CDR3 size: 13 residues. Germline V gene data show CDR1 as GTSNPN and CDR2 as SVGIG (reference sequence). DNA for the CDR3: TGTGCCTGGGCCCGGGGACAGGTCAACGAGCAGTACTTC. Residues: CAWARGQVNEQYF. Full variable domain (missing parts from reference TRBV30 and TRBJ2-7): SQTIHQWPATLVQPVGSPLSLECTVEGTSNPNLYWYRQAAGRGLQLLFYSVGIGQISSEVPQNLSASRPQDRQFILSSKKLLLSDSGFYLCAWARGQVNEQYFGPGTRLTVT.

Notes on this clone: Relative to the germline gene, one junction end is altered; a read error may explain this. This sequence joins TRBV5-1 and TRBJ2-2; D uncertain. The CDR3 extends over 12 amino acids. Germline-derived CDR1 and CDR2 are SGHRS and YFSETQ. The DNA of the CDR3 is TGCGCCAGCAGCTTGAACAGCGGGGAGCTGTTTTTT. The encoded protein is CASSLNSGELFF.

The CDR3 bases are TGCGCCAGCAGCAGGGGCGGGGGACCGAAGACCTACGAGCAGTACTTC. Translation: CASSRGGGPKTYEQYF. The V call is TRBV5-1, the J call TRBJ2-7, with TRBD2 identical over 7 bases. CDR3 length equals 16 residues. V gave up 4 bases and J gave up 2 bases; unmatched junction bases: 12. Germline CDR1 is SGHRS and CDR2 is YFSETQ.

This clone was observed once. The V gene is TRBV5-6, the J gene TRBJ2-7; TRBD1 aligns across 7 bases. V dropped 0 bases and J dropped 6; count of bases not matched to a gene: 6. The CDR3 runs to 14 residues. The germline V gene encodes CDR1 SGHDT and CDR2 YYEEEE. CDR3 coding DNA: TGTGCCAGCAGCTTGGTAGACAGGGCTGGCGAGCAGTACTTC. Translated, it gives CASSLVDRAGEQYF.

This clone was recorded once. The genes are TRBV30 and TRBJ2-7; 7 bases are a match to TRBD2. Looked up from germline, CDR1 is GTSNPN and CDR2 is SVGIG (reference sequence). Trimming removed 4 bases from V and 4 bases from J; junction bases left unmatched: 13. This CDR3 has 15 residues. The CDR3 reads CAWIPSGRSPYEQYF. The DNA of the CDR3 is TGTGCCTGGATCCCTAGCGGAAGAAGTCCGTACGAGCAGTACTTC.

This chain connects TRBV7-3 to TRBJ2-5; D unresolved. CDR1 is SGHTA and CDR2 is FQGTGA in the germline V gene. V was cut by 6 bases and J by 2 bases, with 13 bases left in between. The CDR3 consists of 14 residues. This CDR3 is CASSLRFGQETQYF. The CDR3 DNA sequence: TGTGCCAGCAGTCTAAGGTTCGGACAAGAGACCCAGTACTTC.

This clone is a singleton in its sample. The rearrangement links TRBV7-9 to TRBJ2-5; 10 nucleotides agree with TRBD1. Germline values: CDR1 SEHNR, CDR2 FQNEAQ (reference sequence). CDR3 length: 16 amino acids. The V and J ends lost 5 bases and 2 bases, in that order; junction bases with no gene match: 8. DNA for the CDR3: TGTGCCAGCAGCCGCACGGGACAGGGGCATCAAGAGACCCAGTACTTC. The encoded protein is CASSRTGQGHQETQYF.

CDR3 sequence (DNA): TGCGCCAGCAGCCAAACCATCACAGATACGCAGTATTTT. Translated, it gives CASSQTITDTQYF. The chain is built from TRBV4-1 and TRBJ2-3; D gene unclear. Trimming pared 2 bases from V and 2 bases from J, leaving 5 bases between. The CDR3 spans 13 residues. Germline V gene lookup returns CDR1 MGHRA and CDR2 YSYEKL.